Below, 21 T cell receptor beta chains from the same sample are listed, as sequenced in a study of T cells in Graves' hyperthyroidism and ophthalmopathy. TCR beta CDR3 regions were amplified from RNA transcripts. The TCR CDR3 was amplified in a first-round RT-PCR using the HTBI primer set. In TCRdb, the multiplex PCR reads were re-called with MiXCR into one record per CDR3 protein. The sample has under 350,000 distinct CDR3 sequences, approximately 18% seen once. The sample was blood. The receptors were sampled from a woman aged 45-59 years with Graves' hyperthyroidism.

The CDR3, as DNA: TGCAGTGCTAAGAGGACAGGGACCAATGAGCAGTTCTTC. Its translation: CSAKRTGTNEQFF. V and J are TRBV20-1 and TRBJ2-1; 8 positions agree with TRBD1. Germline V gene data show CDR1 as DFQATT and CDR2 as SNEGSKA (reference sequence). The CDR3 has 13 residues. J was trimmed by 6 bases and V by 4 bases; bases with no gene match: 5.

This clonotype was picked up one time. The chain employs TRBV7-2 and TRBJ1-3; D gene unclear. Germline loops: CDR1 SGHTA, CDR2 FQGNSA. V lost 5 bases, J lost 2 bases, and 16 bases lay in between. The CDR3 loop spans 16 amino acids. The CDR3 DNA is TGTGCCAGCAGCGGCCCAGATCGGGAGCCTGGAAACACCATATATTTT. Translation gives CASSGPDREPGNTIYF.

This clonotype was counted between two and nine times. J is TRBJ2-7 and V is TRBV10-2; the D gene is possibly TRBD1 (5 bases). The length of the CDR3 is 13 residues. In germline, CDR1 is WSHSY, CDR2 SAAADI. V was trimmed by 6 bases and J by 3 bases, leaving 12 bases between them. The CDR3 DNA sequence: TGCGCCAGCAGATTGACAGTTCTCTACGAGCAGTACTTC. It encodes CASRLTVLYEQYF.

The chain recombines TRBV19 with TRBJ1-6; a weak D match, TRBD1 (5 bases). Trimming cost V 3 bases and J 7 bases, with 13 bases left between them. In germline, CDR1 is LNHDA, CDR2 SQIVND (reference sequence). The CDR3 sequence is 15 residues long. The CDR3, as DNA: TGTGCCAGTAGTATCGGCAGGGTGGGGAATTCACCCCTCCACTTT. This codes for CASSIGRVGNSPLHF.

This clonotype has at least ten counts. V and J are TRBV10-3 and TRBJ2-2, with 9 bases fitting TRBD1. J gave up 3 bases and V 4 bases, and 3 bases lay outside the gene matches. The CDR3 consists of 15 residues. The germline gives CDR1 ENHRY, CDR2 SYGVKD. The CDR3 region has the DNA TGTGCCATCAGTGGGGACAGGGCGCACACCGGGGAGCTGTTTTTT. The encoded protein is CAISGDRAHTGELFF.

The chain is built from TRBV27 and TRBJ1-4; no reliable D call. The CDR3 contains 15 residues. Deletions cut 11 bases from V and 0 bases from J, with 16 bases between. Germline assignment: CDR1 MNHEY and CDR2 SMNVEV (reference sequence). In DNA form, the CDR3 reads TGTGCCGCAGGCCCCCTCGGTACAACTAATGAAAAACTGTTTTTT. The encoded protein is CAAGPLGTTNEKLFF.

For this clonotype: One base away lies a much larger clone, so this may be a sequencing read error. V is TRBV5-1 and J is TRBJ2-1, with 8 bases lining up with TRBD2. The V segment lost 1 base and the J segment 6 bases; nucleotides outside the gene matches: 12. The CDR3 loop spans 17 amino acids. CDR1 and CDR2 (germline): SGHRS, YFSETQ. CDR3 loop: CASSLRTSPRWGNEQFF. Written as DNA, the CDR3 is TGCGCCAGCAGCTTGAGGACTAGCCCAAGGTGGGGCAATGAGCAGTTCTTC.

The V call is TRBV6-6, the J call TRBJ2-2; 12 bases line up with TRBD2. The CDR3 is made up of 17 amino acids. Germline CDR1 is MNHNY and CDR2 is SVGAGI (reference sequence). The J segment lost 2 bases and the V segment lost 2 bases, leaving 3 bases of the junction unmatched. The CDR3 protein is CASSYPTSGSNTGELFF. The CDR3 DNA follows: TGTGCCAGCAGTTACCCGACTAGCGGGAGCAACACCGGGGAGCTGTTTTTT.

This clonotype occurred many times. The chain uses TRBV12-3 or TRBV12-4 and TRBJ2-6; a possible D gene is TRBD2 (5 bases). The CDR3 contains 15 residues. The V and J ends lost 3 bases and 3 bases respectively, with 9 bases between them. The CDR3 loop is CASSFSAGGANVLTF. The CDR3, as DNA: TGTGCCAGCAGTTTTTCGGCGGGTGGGGCCAACGTCCTGACTTTC.

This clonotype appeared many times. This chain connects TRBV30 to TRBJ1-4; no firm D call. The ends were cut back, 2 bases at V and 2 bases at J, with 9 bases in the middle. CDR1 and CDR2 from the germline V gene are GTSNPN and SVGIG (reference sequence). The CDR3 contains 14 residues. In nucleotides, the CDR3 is TGTGCCTGGAGTTCCGGGCCTACTAATGAAAAACTGTTTTTT. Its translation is CAWSSGPTNEKLFF. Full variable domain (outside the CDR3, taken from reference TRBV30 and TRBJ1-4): SQTIHQWPATLVQPVGSPLSLECTVEGTSNPNLYWYRQAAGRGLQLLFYSVGIGQISSEVPQNLSASRPQDRQFILSSKKLLLSDSGFYLCAWSSGPTNEKLFFGSGTQLSVL.

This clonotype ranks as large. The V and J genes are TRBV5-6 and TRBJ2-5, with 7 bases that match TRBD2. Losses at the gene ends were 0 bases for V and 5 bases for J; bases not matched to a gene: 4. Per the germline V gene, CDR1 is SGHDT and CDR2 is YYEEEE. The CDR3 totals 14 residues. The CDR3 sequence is CASSLGRGYETQYF. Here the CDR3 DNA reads TGTGCCAGCAGCTTGGGGCGGGGGTACGAGACCCAGTACTTC.

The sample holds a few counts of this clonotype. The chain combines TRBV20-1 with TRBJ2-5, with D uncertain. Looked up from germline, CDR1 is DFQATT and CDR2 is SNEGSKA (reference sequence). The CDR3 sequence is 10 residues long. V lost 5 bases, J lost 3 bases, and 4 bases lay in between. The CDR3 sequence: CSAPKETQYF. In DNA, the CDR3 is TGCAGTGCTCCGAAAGAGACCCAGTACTTC.

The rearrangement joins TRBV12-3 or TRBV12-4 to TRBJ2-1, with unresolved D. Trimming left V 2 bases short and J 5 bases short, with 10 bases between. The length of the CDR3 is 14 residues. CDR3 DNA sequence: TGTGCCAGCAGTTTAAACGGTATCGACAATGAGCAGTTCTTC. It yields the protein CASSLNGIDNEQFF.

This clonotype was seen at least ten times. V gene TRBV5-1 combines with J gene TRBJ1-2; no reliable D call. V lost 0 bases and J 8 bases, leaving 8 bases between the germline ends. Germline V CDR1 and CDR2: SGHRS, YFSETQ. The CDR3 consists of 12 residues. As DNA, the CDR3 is TGCGCCAGCAGCTTGGACGGGAAAGGCTACACCTTC. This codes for CASSLDGKGYTF.

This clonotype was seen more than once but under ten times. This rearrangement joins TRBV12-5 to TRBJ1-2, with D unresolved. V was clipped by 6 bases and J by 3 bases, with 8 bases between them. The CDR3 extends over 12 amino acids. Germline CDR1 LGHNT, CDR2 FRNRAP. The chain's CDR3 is CASGTLDYGYTF. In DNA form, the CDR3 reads TGTGCTAGTGGCACTTTAGACTATGGCTACACCTTC.

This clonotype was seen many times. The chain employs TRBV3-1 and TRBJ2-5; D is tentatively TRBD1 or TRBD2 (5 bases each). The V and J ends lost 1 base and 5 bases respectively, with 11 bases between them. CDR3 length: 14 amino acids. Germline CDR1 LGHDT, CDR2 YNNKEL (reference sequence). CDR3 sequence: CASSQVLGEETQYF. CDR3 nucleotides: TGTGCCAGCAGCCAAGTTTTAGGGGAGGAGACCCAGTACTTC.

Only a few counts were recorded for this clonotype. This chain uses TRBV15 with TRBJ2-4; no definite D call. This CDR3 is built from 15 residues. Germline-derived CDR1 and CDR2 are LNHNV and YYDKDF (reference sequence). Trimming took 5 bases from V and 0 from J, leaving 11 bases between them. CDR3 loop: CATSERILAKNIQYF. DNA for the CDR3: TGTGCCACCAGCGAGAGAATCCTAGCCAAAAACATTCAGTACTTC.

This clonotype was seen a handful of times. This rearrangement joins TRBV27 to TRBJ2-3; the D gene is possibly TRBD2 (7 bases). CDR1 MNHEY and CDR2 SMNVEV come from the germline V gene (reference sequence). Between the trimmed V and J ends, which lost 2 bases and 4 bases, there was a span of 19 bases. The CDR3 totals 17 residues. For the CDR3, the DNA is TGTGCCAGCAGTTTACTGGGGGGGGGCGCGATGGCAGATACGCAGTATTTT. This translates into CASSLLGGGAMADTQYF.

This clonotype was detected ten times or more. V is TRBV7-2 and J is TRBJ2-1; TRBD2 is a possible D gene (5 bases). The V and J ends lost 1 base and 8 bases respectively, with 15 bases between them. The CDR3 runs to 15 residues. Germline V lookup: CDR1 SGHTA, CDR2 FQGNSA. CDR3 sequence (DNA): TGTGCCAGCAGCTTAGTGGTGCAGCGGTTGCATGAGCAGTTCTTC. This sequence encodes CASSLVVQRLHEQFF.

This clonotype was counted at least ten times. CDR3 amino acids: CASSLSTQGSRTGELFF. For the CDR3, the DNA is TGCGCCAGCAGCTTGTCAACACAGGGGTCGCGCACCGGGGAGCTGTTTTTT. The chain combines TRBV5-1 with TRBJ2-2; 7 positions match TRBD1. This CDR3 is 17 amino acids long. Germline V lookup: CDR1 SGHRS, CDR2 YFSETQ. After removal of 1 base from V and 4 bases from J, the junction contained 10 bases not matched to a gene.

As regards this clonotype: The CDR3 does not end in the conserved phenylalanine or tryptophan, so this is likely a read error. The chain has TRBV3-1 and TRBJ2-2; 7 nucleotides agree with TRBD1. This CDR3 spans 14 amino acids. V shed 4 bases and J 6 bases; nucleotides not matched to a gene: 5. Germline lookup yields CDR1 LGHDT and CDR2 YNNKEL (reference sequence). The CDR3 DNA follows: TGTGCCAGCAGCCTACTACAGGGGTCCGGGGAGCTGTTTCTT. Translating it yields CASSLLQGSGELFL.